Sequencing of this T cell receptor beta chain was carried out in a study of T cell responses to AZD1222 COVID-19 vaccine. The study, taken as a whole, reports: None of the repertoires were sampled until the peak T cell response had passed.

TCRdb's copy holds only in-frame clones and misses some; the assay was immunoSEQ multiplex PCR. This sample has roughly 86,000 clones; around 89% occur once, and the top ten carry 30% to 35%. The CDR3 spans 17 residues. About this clone: No antigen is known for it.

The sequenced sample was peripheral blood, obtained on day 0 of AZD1222 vaccination. The chain is built from TRBV12-2 and TRBJ1-5; TRBD1 is the table's D call, not checked against the DNA. TRBV12-2 is reported as a pseudogene. This TCR was recovered from an adult in good health. As DNA, the CDR3 is TGTGCAAGTCCCTCGGGACAGGGGATGAGGAGCAATCAGCCCCAGCATTTT. As protein: CASPSGQGMRSNQPQHF.